These 18 T cell receptor beta chains share one sample of origin, sequenced in a study of T cells in localized non-small cell lung cancer. The data were produced by immunoSEQ multiplex PCR, yet TCRdb's version contains in-frame clones alone and is incomplete. Of tens of thousands of clones in the sample, 85% to 90% were seen once. This specimen consisted of peripheral blood, obtained before any cancer treatment. The receptors stem from a woman between 35 and 70 years old with stage I lung adenocarcinoma.

The rearrangement uses TRBV7-9 and TRBJ1-2; D remains unclear. There are 12 residues in the CDR3. Germline V gene data show CDR1 as SEHNR and CDR2 as FQNEAQ (reference sequence). Deletions cut 1 base from V and 8 bases from J, with 8 bases between. In DNA form, the CDR3 reads TGTGCCAGCAGCTTAGATCGGGAAGGCTACACCTTC. Its translation is CASSLDREGYTF.

The chain joins TRBV6-5 to TRBJ2-7, with D possibly matching TRBD1 (6 bases). V was trimmed by 0 bases and J by 5 bases, leaving 17 bases between them. Germline CDR1 is MNHEY and CDR2 is SVGAGI. The CDR3 runs 16 residues. The CDR3 DNA reads as TGTGCCAGCAGTTACTCGACCGGTCAGGGGAACCACGAGCAGTACTTC. Translation gives CASSYSTGQGNHEQYF.

The genes are TRBV5-6 and TRBJ1-1; 10 bases align to TRBD1. Germline V gives CDR1 SGHDT, CDR2 YYEEEE. There are 17 residues in the CDR3. The trim removed 4 bases at V and 5 bases at J, leaving 14 bases unmatched. The CDR3: CASSLRQGARQTTEAFF. The CDR3, as DNA: TGTGCCAGCAGCCTTAGACAGGGGGCGCGTCAAACGACTGAAGCTTTCTTT.

The chain employs TRBV15 and TRBJ2-5, with D hard to call. The CDR3 spans 13 residues. Trimming left V 1 base short and J 3 bases short, with 6 bases between. Germline V gene sequence: CDR1 LNHNV, CDR2 YYDKDF (reference sequence). CDR3 in amino acids: CATSRAIEETQYF. The CDR3 DNA reads TGTGCCACCAGCAGAGCCATCGAAGAGACCCAGTACTTC.

This rearrangement joins TRBV7-8 to TRBJ2-1; D may be TRBD2 (5 bases). The CDR3 runs to 14 residues. Trimming left V 3 bases short and J 5 bases short, with 11 bases between. Germline values: CDR1 SGHVS, CDR2 FQNEAQ. CDR3 amino acids: CASSFLVGDNEQFF. The CDR3 nucleotides read TGTGCCAGCAGCTTCTTAGTCGGGGACAATGAGCAGTTCTTC.

This chain joins TRBV2 and TRBJ2-5, with D unclear. The germline gives CDR1 SNHLY, CDR2 FYNNEI. The CDR3 consists of 12 residues. The V end lost 8 bases, the J end lost 2 bases, and 9 bases lay between the germline ends. This CDR3 reads CASCSRQETQYF. The CDR3 bases are TGTGCCAGCTGCTCGCGACAAGAGACCCAGTACTTC.

This chain links TRBV27 with TRBJ1-5; D is possibly TRBD1 (5 bases). Trimming removed 6 bases from V and 2 bases from J, with 17 bases in between. From germline, CDR1 is MNHEY and CDR2 SMNVEV (reference sequence). This CDR3 region has 16 residues. The CDR3 protein is CASSPNTLQGNQPQHF. The DNA for the CDR3 is TGTGCCAGCAGCCCTAATACATTACAGGGCAATCAGCCCCAGCATTTT.

In DNA, the CDR3 is TGTGCCAGCAGTCCGACTAGCGGGACGTACAATGAGCAGTTCTTC. Its protein is CASSPTSGTYNEQFF. The chain uses TRBV4-2 and TRBJ2-1, with TRBD2 identical over 11 bases. Germline values: CDR1 LGHNA, CDR2 YNFKEQ. Trimming cost V 6 bases and J 4 bases; bases outside gene matches: 5. CDR3 length: 15 amino acids.

The chain uses TRBV6-6 and TRBJ2-1; D is possibly TRBD1 (6 bases). Trimming pared 10 bases from V and 5 bases from J, leaving 12 bases between. The CDR3 is 12 residues long. Germline V gene lookup returns CDR1 MNHNY and CDR2 SVGAGI (reference sequence). The CDR3 loop is CATGAFNNEQFF. The CDR3 DNA reads TGTGCCACAGGGGCCTTCAACAATGAGCAGTTCTTC.

The V gene is TRBV5-1, the J gene TRBJ1-1; perhaps TRBD1 as D (5 bases). The CDR3 has 14 amino acids. V dropped 7 bases and J dropped 1 base, with 14 bases sitting between them. Germline CDR1 SGHRS, CDR2 YFSETQ. The CDR3 region is CASGQGSENTEAFF. CDR3 bases: TGCGCCAGCGGACAAGGGTCGGAGAACACTGAAGCTTTCTTT.

This chain links TRBV27 with TRBJ2-7; TRBD2 agrees at 9 bases. The CDR3 runs to 15 residues. Germline CDR1 and CDR2: MNHEY and SMNVEV (reference sequence). Unmatched junction bases numbered 14, after V lost 10 bases and J lost 4 bases. The chain's CDR3 is CATRPNSGSTYEQYF. CDR3 bases: TGTGCCACCCGACCGAATAGCGGGAGCACTTACGAGCAGTACTTC.

This chain uses TRBV4-3 with TRBJ2-6; D possibly corresponds to TRBD2 (5 bases). This CDR3 is built from 19 residues. Trimming left V 0 bases short and J 1 base short, with 16 bases between. Germline V gives CDR1 LGHNA, CDR2 YSLEER. The CDR3: CASSQDYLRVFSGANVLTF. Written as DNA, the CDR3 is TGCGCCAGCAGCCAAGATTATCTGAGGGTCTTTTCTGGGGCCAACGTCCTGACTTTC.

The chain employs TRBV7-2 and TRBJ1-1; D remains ambiguous. Germline V gene data show CDR1 as SGHTA and CDR2 as FQGNSA. Trimming left V 5 bases short and J 2 bases short, with 6 bases between. There are 12 residues in the CDR3. CDR3 sequence reads: CASSQPNTEAFF. The CDR3 DNA follows: TGTGCCAGCAGCCAACCCAACACTGAAGCTTTCTTT.

The V call is TRBV19, the J call TRBJ2-7; weak D call: TRBD1 (5 bases). Per the germline V gene, CDR1 is LNHDA and CDR2 is SQIVND (reference sequence). The CDR3 consists of 13 residues. Deletions cut 10 bases from V and 0 bases from J, with 13 bases between. CDR3 residues: CATMDTYSYEQYF. The CDR3 nucleotides are TGTGCCACCATGGACACGTACTCCTACGAGCAGTACTTC. The full variable domain, in which reference TRBV19 and TRBJ2-7 provide the parts outside the CDR3, is DGGITQSPKYLFRKEGQNVTLSCEQNLNHDAMYWYRQDPGQGLRLIYYSQIVNDFQKGDIAEGYSVSREKKESFPLTVTSAQKNPTAFYLCATMDTYSYEQYFGPGTRLTVT.

The rearrangement uses TRBV7-2 and TRBJ2-5; D gene uncertain. The germline CDR1 and CDR2 sequences are SGHTA and FQGNSA. CDR3 length: 12 residues. V was pared by 0 bases and J by 4 bases, with 3 bases between. The CDR3 sequence: CASSLAPETQYF. The CDR3 DNA follows: TGTGCCAGCAGCTTAGCCCCAGAGACCCAGTACTTC.

This chain links TRBV27 with TRBJ1-5; no reliable D call. Germline V gene lookup returns CDR1 MNHEY and CDR2 SMNVEV (reference sequence). Deletions cut 0 bases from V and 3 bases from J, with 9 bases between. The CDR3 runs 15 residues. CDR3 residues: CASSLSRHTNQPQHF. The CDR3 region has the DNA TGTGCCAGCAGTTTATCTCGGCACACCAATCAGCCCCAGCATTTT.

The V and J genes are TRBV7-9 and TRBJ1-3; the D gene is possibly TRBD1 (6 bases). Germline V gives CDR1 SEHNR, CDR2 FQNEAQ (reference sequence). The CDR3 is made up of 14 amino acids. The ends were cut back, 3 bases at V and 5 bases at J, with 11 bases in the middle. CDR3 in DNA: TGTGCCAGCAGCTTCCAGGGGATTCGAAACACCATATATTTT. Protein sequence: CASSFQGIRNTIYF. The variable domain in full, completed from reference TRBV7-9 and TRBJ1-3, reads DTGVSQNPRHKITKRGQNVTFRCDPISEHNRLYWYRQTLGQGPEFLTYFQNEAQLEKSRLLSDRFSAERPKGSFSTLEIQRTEQGDSAMYLCASSFQGIRNTIYFGEGSWLTVV.

The chain links TRBV13 to TRBJ2-3; TRBD2 matches at 10 bases. The ends lost 5 bases at V and 8 bases at J; junction bases unmatched: 16. This CDR3 region has 17 residues. The V gene's germline CDR1 is PRHDT and CDR2 FYEKMQ (reference sequence). The CDR3 DNA reads TGTGCCAGCAGCCTGCGGGGGTCAGCGGGAGGGCCAGGTACGCAGTATTTT. It translates to CASSLRGSAGGPGTQYF.